The rows below give T cell receptor beta chains drawn from one sample of a study of blood T cell repertoires in COVID-19. Here immunoSEQ multiplex PCR was the method, and the copy in TCRdb shows in-frame clones only, minus some. The sample lists approximately 100,000 clones, 80% to 90% occurring once. The sample taken for sequencing was PBMCs or T cells enriched from blood (not recorded which). These receptors all stem from a woman aged 50 to 65 who had recovered from COVID-19. CDR3s include the opening cysteine and the closing phenylalanine or tryptophan. The D gene is left open where the match is weak. Expanded clones get a size class; other rows say once, few or many, or leave the size out.

V	size	D	J	DNA	CDR3
TRBV5-1	.	.	TRBJ2-7	TGCGCCAGCTCCGACCAGGGGACGTCCTACGAGCAGTACTTC	CASSDQGTSYEQYF
TRBV28	.	TRBD1	TRBJ2-1	TGTGCCAGCACCCTCGGGACAGGAAAATACAATGAGCAGTTCTTC	CASTLGTGKYNEQFF
TRBV27	.	TRBD1	TRBJ2-5	TGTGCCAGCAGTTACAGGGGGCTGTTAGAGACCCAGTACTTC	CASSYRGLLETQYF
TRBV3-1/TRBV3-2	.	TRBD2	TRBJ2-3	TGTGCCAGCAGCCAAGATCTCGGGGGGGACACAGATACGCAGTATTTT	CASSQDLGGDTDTQYF
TRBV9	.	TRBD2	TRBJ2-1	TGTGCCAGCAGCACCGGGACTAGCGGGAACAATTACAATGAGCAGTTCTTC	CASSTGTSGNNYNEQFF
TRBV10-3	few	.	TRBJ2-7	TGTGCCATCAGTGAGTCTCGGGAGAGCTACGAGCAGTACTTC	CAISESRESYEQYF
TRBV28	.	.	TRBJ1-4	TGTGCCAGCAGCGGCGGGCGGGTGGCTGAAAAACTGTTTTTT	CASSGGRVAEKLFF
TRBV6-5	.	TRBD1	TRBJ1-2	TGTGCCAGCAGTCCCGGACAGGGGAGTGGCTACACCTTC	CASSPGQGSGYTF
TRBV18	.	.	TRBJ1-1	TGTGCCAGCTCACCCTCCAGCGGGGGCACTGAAGCTTTCTTT	CASSPSSGGTEAFF
TRBV19	.	TRBD1	TRBJ1-6	TGTGCCAGCCTCGGACCGGGACAGTATAATTCACCCCTCCACTTT	CASLGPGQYNSPLHF
TRBV27	.	TRBD1	TRBJ2-5	TGTGCCAGCAGTTGGGACAGGGGTCCCCAAGAGACCCAGTACTTC	CASSWDRGPQETQYF
TRBV2	.	.	TRBJ2-2	TGTGCCAGCAGGCGGGCCGCCGGGGAGCTGTTTTTT	CASRRAAGELFF
TRBV24-1	.	.	TRBJ1-2	TGTGCCACCAGTGATACACATCCTAACTATGGCTACACCTTC	CATSDTHPNYGYTF
TRBV11-2	few	TRBD1	TRBJ1-1	TGTGCCAGCAGCTCTTCGGACAGGGCGAACACTGAAGCTTTCTTT	CASSSSDRANTEAFF
TRBV18	.	TRBD1	TRBJ2-1	TGTGCCAGCTCACCATACACCGGGACAGGCTACAATGAGCAGTTCTTC	CASSPYTGTGYNEQFF
TRBV28	.	.	TRBJ2-2	TGTGCCAGCAGTTTTGAAGGGGCGGCCGGGGAGCTGTTTTTT	CASSFEGAAGELFF
TRBV28	.	.	TRBJ1-1	TGTGCCAGCAGTTTTGGGTCTCAGGGAGCTTTCTTT	CASSFGSQGAFF